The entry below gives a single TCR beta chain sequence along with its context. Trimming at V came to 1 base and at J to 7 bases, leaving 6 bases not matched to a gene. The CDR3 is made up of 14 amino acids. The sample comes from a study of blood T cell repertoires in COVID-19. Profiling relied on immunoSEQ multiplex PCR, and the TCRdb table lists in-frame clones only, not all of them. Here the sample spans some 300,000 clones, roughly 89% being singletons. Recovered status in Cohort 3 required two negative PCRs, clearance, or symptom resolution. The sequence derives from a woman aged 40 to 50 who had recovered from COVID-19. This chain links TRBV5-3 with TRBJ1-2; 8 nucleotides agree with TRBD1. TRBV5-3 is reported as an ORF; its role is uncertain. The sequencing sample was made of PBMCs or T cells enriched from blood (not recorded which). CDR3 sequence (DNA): TGTGCCAGAAGCTTGAATCAGGGGGCCTGTGGCTACACCTTC. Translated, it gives CARSLNQGACGYTF.